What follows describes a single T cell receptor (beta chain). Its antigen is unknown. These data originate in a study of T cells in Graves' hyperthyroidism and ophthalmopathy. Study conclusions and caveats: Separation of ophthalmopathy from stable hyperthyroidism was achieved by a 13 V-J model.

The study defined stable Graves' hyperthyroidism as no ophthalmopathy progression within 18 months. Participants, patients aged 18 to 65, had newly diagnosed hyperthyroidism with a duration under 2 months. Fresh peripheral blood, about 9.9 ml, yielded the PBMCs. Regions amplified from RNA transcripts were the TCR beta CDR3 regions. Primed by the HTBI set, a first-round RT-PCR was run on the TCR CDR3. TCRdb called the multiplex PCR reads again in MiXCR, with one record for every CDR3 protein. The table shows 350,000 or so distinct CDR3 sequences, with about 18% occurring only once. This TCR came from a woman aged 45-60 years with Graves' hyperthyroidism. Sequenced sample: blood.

The DNA for the CDR3 is TGTGCCAGCAGCCTTTCCGCGGGGAACTCTGGAAACACCATATATTTT. This gives the protein CASSLSAGNSGNTIYF. The genes are TRBV3-1 and TRBJ1-3; D uncertain. The CDR3 is made up of 16 amino acids. V lost 4 bases to trimming and J lost 0 bases, with 13 bases between them. Germline CDR1 reads LGHDT; CDR2 reads YNNKEL (reference sequence).